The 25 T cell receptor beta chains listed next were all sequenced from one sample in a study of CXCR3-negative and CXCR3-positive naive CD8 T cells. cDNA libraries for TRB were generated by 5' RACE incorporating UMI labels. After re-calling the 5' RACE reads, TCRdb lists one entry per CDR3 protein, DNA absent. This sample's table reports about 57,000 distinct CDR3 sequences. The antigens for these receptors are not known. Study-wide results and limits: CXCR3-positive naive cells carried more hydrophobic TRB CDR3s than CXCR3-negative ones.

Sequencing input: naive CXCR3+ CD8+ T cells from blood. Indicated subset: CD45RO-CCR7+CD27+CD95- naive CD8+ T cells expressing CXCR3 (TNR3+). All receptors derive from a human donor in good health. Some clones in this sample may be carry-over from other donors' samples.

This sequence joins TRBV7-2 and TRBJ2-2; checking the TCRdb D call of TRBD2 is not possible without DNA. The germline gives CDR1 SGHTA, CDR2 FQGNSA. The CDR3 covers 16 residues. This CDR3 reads CASSLGKRGGREELFF.

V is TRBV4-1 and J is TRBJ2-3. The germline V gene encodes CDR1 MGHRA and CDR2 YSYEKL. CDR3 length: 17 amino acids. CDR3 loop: CASSQDSASVSTDTQYF.

CDR3: CASRPEAGAEGANVLTF. The chain links TRBV7-7 to TRBJ2-6; no DNA is available, so the TRBD1 call from TCRdb remains unchecked. Germline V CDR1 and CDR2: SSHAT, FNYEAQ (reference sequence). The length of the CDR3 is 17 residues.

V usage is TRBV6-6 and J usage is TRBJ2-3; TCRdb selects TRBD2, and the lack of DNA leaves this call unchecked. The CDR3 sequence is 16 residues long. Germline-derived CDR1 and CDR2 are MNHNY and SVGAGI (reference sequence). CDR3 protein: CASSYSVLATADTQYF.

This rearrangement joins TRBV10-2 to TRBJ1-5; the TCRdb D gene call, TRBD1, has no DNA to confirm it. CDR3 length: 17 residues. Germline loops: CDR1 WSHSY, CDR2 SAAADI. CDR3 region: CASSDPEGGSGNQPQHF.

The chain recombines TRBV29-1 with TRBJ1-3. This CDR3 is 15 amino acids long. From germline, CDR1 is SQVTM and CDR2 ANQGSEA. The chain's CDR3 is CSVSGLGLSGNTIYF.

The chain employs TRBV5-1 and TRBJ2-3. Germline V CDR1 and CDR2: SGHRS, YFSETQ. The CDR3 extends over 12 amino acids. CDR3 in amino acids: CASLGWEDTQYF.

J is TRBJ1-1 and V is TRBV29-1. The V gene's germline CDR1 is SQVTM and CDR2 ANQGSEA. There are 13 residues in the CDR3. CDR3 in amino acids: CSVAEAGEWQAFF.

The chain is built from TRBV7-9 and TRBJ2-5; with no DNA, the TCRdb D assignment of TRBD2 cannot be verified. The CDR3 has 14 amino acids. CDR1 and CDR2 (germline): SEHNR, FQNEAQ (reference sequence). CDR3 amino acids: CASSGGLAGETQYF.

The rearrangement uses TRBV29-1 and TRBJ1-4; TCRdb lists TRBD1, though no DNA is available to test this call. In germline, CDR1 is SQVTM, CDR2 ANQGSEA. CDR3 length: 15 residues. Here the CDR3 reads CSVVQGMGVNEKLFF.

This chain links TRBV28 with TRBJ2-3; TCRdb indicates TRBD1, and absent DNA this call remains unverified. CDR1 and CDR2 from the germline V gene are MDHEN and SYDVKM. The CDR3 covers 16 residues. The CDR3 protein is CASSSTGDGGTDTQYF. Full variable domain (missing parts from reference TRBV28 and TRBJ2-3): DVKVTQSSRYLVKRTGEKVFLECVQDMDHENMFWYRQDPGLGLRLIYFSYDVKMKEKGDIPEGYSVSREKKERFSLILESASTNQTSMYLCASSSTGDGGTDTQYFGPGTRLTVL.

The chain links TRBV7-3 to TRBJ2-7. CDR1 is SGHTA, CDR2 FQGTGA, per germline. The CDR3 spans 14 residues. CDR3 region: CASSFSGSSYEQYF.

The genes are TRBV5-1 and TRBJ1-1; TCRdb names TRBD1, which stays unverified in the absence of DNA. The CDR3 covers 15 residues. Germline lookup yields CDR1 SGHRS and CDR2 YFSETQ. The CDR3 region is CASSLEDSMNTEAFF.

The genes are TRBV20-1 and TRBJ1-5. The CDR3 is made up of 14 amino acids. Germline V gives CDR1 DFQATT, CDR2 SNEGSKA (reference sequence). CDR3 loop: CSARGGGSNQPQHF.

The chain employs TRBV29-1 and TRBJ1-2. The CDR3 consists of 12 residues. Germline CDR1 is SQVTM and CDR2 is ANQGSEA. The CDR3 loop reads CSVDPRDYGYTF.

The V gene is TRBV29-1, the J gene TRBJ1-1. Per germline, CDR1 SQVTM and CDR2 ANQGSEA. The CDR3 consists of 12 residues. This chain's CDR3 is CSVQGGGTEAFF.

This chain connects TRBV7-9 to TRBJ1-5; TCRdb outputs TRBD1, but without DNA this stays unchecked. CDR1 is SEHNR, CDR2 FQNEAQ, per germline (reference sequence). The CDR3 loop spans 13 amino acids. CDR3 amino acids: CASSLGGAGPQHF.

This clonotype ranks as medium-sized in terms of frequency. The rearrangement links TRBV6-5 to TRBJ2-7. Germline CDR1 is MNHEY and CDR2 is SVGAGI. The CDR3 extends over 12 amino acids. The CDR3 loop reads CASSSPGYEQYF.

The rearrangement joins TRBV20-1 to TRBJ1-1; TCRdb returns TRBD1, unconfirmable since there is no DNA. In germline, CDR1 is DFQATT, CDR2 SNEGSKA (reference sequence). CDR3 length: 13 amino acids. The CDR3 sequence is CSARGAGGTEAFF.

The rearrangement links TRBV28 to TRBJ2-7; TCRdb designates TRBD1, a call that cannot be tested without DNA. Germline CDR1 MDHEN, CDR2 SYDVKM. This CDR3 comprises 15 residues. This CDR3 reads CASSTRARSSYEQYF.

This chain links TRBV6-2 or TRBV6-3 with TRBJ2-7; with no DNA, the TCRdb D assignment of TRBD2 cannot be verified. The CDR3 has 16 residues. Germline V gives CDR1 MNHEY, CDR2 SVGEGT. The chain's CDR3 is CASSSLRTGDFYEQYF.

The CDR3 spells CASREGHGGLEQYF. The J gene is TRBJ2-7, the V gene TRBV7-2; TCRdb's assignment of TRBD2 cannot be checked, as there is no DNA. The length of the CDR3 is 14 residues. Looked up from germline, CDR1 is SGHTA and CDR2 is FQGNSA.

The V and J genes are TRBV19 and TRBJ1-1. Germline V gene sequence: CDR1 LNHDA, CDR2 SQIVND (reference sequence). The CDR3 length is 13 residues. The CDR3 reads CASFSAMNTEAFF.

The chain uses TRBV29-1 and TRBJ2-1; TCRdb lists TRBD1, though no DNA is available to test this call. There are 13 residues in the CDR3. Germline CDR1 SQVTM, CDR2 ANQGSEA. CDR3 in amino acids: CSVADLGGYEQFF.

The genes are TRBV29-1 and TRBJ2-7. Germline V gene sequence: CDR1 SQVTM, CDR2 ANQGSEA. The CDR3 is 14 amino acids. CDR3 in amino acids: CSVEGWQGYYEQYF.